This T cell receptor (beta chain) stems from a study of Ad26.COV2.S vaccination and SARS-CoV-2 variants. Treatment denoted: some 20 received Ad26.COV2.S at low or high dose, single or two shots; 5 received placebo; per-sample allocation not given. Each sample was drawn 63 days after the first injection (of vaccine or placebo). Broader study findings: Substantial response breadth was reportedly seen for spike-specific CD8+ and CD4+ T cells after vaccination. Those who received vaccine or placebo ended up with similar non-spike TCR breadth.

Here immunoSEQ multiplex PCR was the method, and the copy in TCRdb shows in-frame clones only, minus some. Seen here are more than 300,000 clones, around 89% observed once, and the top ten hold about 5%. V was shortened by 1 base and J by 8 bases, with 11 bases between the two germline ends. CDR3 length: 13 residues. Germline V gene data show CDR1 as LGHDT and CDR2 as YNNKEL (reference sequence). Turning to this clone: Its antigen is not identified.

The chain combines TRBV3-1 (or the pseudogene TRBV3-2) with TRBJ1-2; a possible D gene is TRBD1 (5 bases). The source material was peripheral blood, sampled in a trial of Ad26.COV2.S vaccine versus placebo. The source of this sequence is a person aged 18-65 years who received the Ad26.COV2.S COVID-19 vaccine or a placebo. The CDR3 DNA reads as TGTGCCAGCAGCCAAGGGGGGATCAACGGCTACACCTTC. Translation gives CASSQGGINGYTF.